The 6 T cell receptor beta chains in this list originate from one sample, sequenced in a study of post-analysis software for immune sequencing data. General observations from the study: Patients had higher frequencies than controls of roughly five TRBV segments, including TRBV5-6, TRBV5-1 and TRBV20-1.

Unique molecular identifiers were built into the TCR beta cDNA libraries. From the PCR reads, TCRdb called clonotypes with MiXCR, one entry per CDR3 protein. The table has almost 700,000 distinct CDR3 sequences, approximately 59% seen once; the top ten hold about 11%. For these receptors, no antigen is known. The sample was blood. Source of these receptors: a girl aged 2-10 years with multiple sclerosis.

Notes on this clonotype: Relative to the germline gene, one junction end is altered; a read error may explain this. The CDR3 is CASSLAGGTTYEQYF. CDR3 bases: TGTGCCAGCAGCCTAGCGGGAGGGACTACCTACGAGCAGTACTTC. The chain combines TRBV7-8 with TRBJ2-5; the match to TRBD2 covers 12 bases. The J call may be incorrect, as the DNA end agrees better with TRBJ2-7. Germline V gene sequence: CDR1 SGHVS, CDR2 FQNEAQ. The CDR3 consists of 15 residues.

The gene calls are TRBV12-3 or TRBV12-4 and TRBJ2-3; tentative D call: TRBD1 (6 bases). V lost 2 bases and J lost 4, with 7 bases in between. This CDR3 is 13 amino acids long. CDR3 protein: CASSLKGADTQYF. The CDR3, as DNA: TGTGCCAGCAGTTTAAAGGGGGCAGATACGCAGTATTTT.

The rearrangement uses TRBV7-6 and TRBJ2-1; tentative D call: TRBD1 (6 bases). Germline-derived CDR1 and CDR2 are SGHVS and FNYEAQ. The V gene lost 3 bases and the J gene lost 5 bases, with 11 bases spanning the gap. The CDR3 spans 14 residues. CDR3 bases: TGTGCCAGCAGCTTTGGGGGCGTCCACAATGAGCAGTTCTTC. It codes for CASSFGGVHNEQFF.

This chain connects TRBV7-2 to TRBJ2-1, with 8 nucleotides matching TRBD1. V gave up 1 base and J gave up 0 bases; unmatched junction bases: 8. The CDR3 covers 18 residues. From germline, CDR1 is SGHTA and CDR2 FQGNSA. The CDR3 DNA is TGTGCCAGCAGCTTAGGAATGTCAGGGGGCCTCTCCTACAATGAGCAGTTCTTC. It yields the protein CASSLGMSGGLSYNEQFF. Combining the CDR3 with reference TRBV7-2 and TRBJ2-1 gives the whole variable domain GAGVSQSPSNKVTEKGKDVELRCDPISGHTALYWYRQSLGQGLEFLIYFQGNSAPDKSGLPSDRFSAERTGGSVSTLTIQRTQQEDSAVYLCASSLGMSGGLSYNEQFFGPGTRLTVL.

The chain carries TRBV6-2 or TRBV6-3 and TRBJ2-7; 10 bases agree with TRBD2. V shed 5 bases and J 1 base; nucleotides not matched to a gene: 11. This CDR3 comprises 17 residues. In germline, CDR1 is MNHEY, CDR2 SVGEGT. CDR3 in amino acids: CASSGGLAGAYSYEQYF. In nucleotides, the CDR3 is TGTGCCAGCAGTGGTGGGCTAGCGGGGGCCTATTCCTACGAGCAGTACTTC.

This clonotype was recorded a few times. The genes are TRBV29-1 and TRBJ2-1, with D possibly called TRBD1 or TRBD2 (5 bases each). Germline V lookup: CDR1 SQVTM, CDR2 ANQGSEA. CDR3 length equals 14 residues. In DNA, the CDR3 is TGCAGTTCCAAAAGGGGACGCCGCTACAATGAGCAGTTCTTC. Its translation is CSSKRGRRYNEQFF.